The 6 T cell receptor beta chains reported below all come from one sample, sequenced in a study of blood T cells in healthy people across ages. Primers used in a second PCR of roughly 7 to 12 cycles were a sample-barcoded 5' primer and a J-beta primer mix. TCRdb processed the 5' RACE reads anew with MiXCR; each CDR3 protein has one entry. The table includes nearly 800,000 distinct CDR3 sequences, just under 25% detected once. These same records also appear under a second study, on T cells of mothers and their children.

The sample comprised blood. The receptor set was obtained from a boy under 18 in good health.

This clonotype was counted between two and nine times. V usage is TRBV28 and J usage is TRBJ2-4, with TRBD1 identical over 8 bases. Germline V lookup: CDR1 MDHEN, CDR2 SYDVKM. The CDR3 runs 15 residues. V was pared by 3 bases and J by 7 bases, with 8 bases of the junction left unmatched. The CDR3 DNA reads as TGTGCCAGCAGTTTCTTAGGACAGGGACCGAACATTCAGTACTTC. Translating it yields CASSFLGQGPNIQYF.

The rearrangement joins TRBV12-5 to TRBJ2-3; 10 bases map to TRBD2. The CDR3 extends over 15 amino acids. In germline, CDR1 is LGHNT, CDR2 FRNRAP. Trimming at V came to 5 bases and at J to 2 bases, leaving 4 bases not matched to a gene. The CDR3 nucleotides are TGTGCTAGTGGTGAGGGGACTAGCGACACAGATACGCAGTATTTT. This encodes CASGEGTSDTDTQYF.

This chain uses TRBV29-1 with TRBJ1-5; 8 nucleotides agree with TRBD1. CDR1 is SQVTM, CDR2 ANQGSEA, per germline. This CDR3 is built from 13 residues. V gave up 6 bases and J gave up 3 bases; unmatched junction bases: 4. DNA for the CDR3: TGCAGCGTGCTGGACAGGGACAATCAGCCCCAGCATTTT. This sequence encodes CSVLDRDNQPQHF.

This clonotype was observed a handful of times. The chain uses TRBV27 and TRBJ2-7, with 10 bases lining up with TRBD2. Germline trimming cut 5 bases from V and 4 bases from J; bases unmatched to any gene: 8. From germline, CDR1 is MNHEY and CDR2 SMNVEV (reference sequence). The CDR3 extends over 15 amino acids. CDR3 DNA sequence: TGTGCCAGCAGTCTCCGGACTAGCGGCCTATACGAGCAGTACTTC. Protein product: CASSLRTSGLYEQYF.

The sample holds a few counts of this clonotype. The gene calls are TRBV14 and TRBJ2-5; the D is unclear. Gene TRBJ2-1 matches the end of the DNA better, so the J call may be wrong. Germline CDR1 is SGHDN and CDR2 is FVKESK. The CDR3 runs to 13 residues. The CDR3 sequence is CASSPKFYNEQFF. CDR3 nucleotide sequence: TGTGCCAGCAGCCCGAAGTTCTACAATGAGCAGTTCTTC.

V gene TRBV20-1 combines with J gene TRBJ2-5, with a tentative D call TRBD1 (6 bases). The germline V gene has CDR1 DFQATT and CDR2 SNEGSKA (reference sequence). CDR3 size: 14 residues. The germline V and J ends were trimmed by 3 bases and 5 bases, with 16 bases remaining between them. CDR3 sequence reads: CSASYEGGIETQYF. The CDR3 bases are TGCAGTGCTAGTTATGAAGGGGGAATTGAGACCCAGTACTTC.